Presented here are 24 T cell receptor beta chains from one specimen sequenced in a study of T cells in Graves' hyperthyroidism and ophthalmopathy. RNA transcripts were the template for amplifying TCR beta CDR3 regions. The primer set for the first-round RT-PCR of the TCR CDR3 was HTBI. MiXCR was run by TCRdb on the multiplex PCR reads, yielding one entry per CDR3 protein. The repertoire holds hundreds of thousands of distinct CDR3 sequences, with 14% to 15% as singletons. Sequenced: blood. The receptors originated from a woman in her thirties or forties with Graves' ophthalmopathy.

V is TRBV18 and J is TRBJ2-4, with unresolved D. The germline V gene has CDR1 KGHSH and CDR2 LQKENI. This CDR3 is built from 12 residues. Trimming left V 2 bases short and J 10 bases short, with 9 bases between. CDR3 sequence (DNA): TGTGCCAGCTCACCATCACCCGGGATTCAGTACTTC. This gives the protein CASSPSPGIQYF.

The CDR3 DNA reads as TGCAGTGCTAGAATCCCCGTCGCTGGAGGCACCGGGGAGCTGTTTTTT. It is translated as CSARIPVAGGTGELFF. This chain links TRBV20-1 with TRBJ2-2; TRBD2 might be the D (5 bases). V dropped 2 bases and J dropped 4 bases, with 17 bases sitting between them. The CDR3 is 16 amino acids. Germline V gives CDR1 DFQATT, CDR2 SNEGSKA (reference sequence).

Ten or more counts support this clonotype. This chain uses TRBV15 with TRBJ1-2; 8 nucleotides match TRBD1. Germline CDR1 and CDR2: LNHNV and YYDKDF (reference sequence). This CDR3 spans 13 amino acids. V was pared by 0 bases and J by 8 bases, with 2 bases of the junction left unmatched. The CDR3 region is CATSRDRGRGYTF. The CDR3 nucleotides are TGTGCCACCAGCAGAGACAGGGGGCGCGGCTACACCTTC.

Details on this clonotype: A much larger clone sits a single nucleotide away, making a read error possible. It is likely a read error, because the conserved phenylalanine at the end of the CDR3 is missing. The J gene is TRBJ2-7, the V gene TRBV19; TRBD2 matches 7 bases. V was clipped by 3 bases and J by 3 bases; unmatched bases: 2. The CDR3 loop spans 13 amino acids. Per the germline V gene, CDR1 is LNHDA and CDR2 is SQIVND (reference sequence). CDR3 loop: CASSMRGIYEQYS. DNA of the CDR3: TGTGCCAGTAGTATGCGGGGGATCTACGAGCAGTACTCC.

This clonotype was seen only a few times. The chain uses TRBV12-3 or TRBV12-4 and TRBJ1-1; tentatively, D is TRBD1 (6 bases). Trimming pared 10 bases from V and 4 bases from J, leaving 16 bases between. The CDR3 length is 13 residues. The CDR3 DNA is TGTGCCACCTCACAGGCAGGGGTCACTGAAGCTTTCTTT. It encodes CATSQAGVTEAFF.

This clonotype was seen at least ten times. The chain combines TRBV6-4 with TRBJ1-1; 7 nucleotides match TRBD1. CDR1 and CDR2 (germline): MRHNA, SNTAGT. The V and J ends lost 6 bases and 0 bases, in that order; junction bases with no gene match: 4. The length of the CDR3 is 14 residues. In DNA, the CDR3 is TGTGCCAGCAGACTGACAGGGATGAACACTGAAGCTTTCTTT. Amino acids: CASRLTGMNTEAFF.

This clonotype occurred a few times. In nucleotides, the CDR3 is TGTGCCAGCAGCCAAGGTCGGACTAGCGGGATGAGAAACTACGAGCAGTACTTC. Its protein product is CASSQGRTSGMRNYEQYF. The chain carries TRBV4-2 and TRBJ2-7; 12 bases fit TRBD2. Germline loops: CDR1 LGHNA, CDR2 YNFKEQ. This CDR3 has 18 residues. Trimming took 1 base from V and 3 from J; bases not matched to a gene: 10.

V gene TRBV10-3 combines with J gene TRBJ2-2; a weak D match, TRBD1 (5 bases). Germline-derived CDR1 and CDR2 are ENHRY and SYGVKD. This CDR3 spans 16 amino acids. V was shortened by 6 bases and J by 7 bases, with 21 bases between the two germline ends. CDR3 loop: CAIRASGHQGIGELFF. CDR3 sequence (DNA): TGTGCCATCAGGGCTTCCGGACACCAGGGTATCGGGGAGCTGTTTTTT.

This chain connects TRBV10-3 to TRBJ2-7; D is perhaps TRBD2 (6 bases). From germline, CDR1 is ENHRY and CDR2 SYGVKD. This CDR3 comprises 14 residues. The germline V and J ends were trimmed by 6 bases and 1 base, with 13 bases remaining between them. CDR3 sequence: CAIRVGGQSYEQYF. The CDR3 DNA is TGTGCCATCAGGGTGGGGGGTCAGTCCTACGAGCAGTACTTC.

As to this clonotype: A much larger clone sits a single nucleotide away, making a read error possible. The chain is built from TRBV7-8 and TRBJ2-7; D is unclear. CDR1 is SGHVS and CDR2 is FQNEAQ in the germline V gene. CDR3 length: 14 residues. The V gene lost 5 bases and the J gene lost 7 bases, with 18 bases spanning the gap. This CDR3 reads CASSPRTAVGEQYF. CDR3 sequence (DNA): TGTGCCAGCAGCCCTCGGACGGCGGTTGGGGAGCAGTACTTC.

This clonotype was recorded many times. DNA for the CDR3: TGTGCCAGCAGTGTAGGAACAGGGGGCTATGGCTACACCTTC. Translated, it gives CASSVGTGGYGYTF. The chain uses TRBV2 and TRBJ1-2; 8 bases are a match to TRBD1. This CDR3 contains 14 residues. CDR1 SNHLY and CDR2 FYNNEI come from the germline V gene. The ends lost 4 bases at V and 4 bases at J; junction bases unmatched: 5.

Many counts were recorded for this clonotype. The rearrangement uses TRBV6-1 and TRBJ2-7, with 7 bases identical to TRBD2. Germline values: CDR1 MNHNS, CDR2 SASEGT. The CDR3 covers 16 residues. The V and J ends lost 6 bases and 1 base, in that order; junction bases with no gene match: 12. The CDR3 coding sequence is TGTGCCAGCAGCCTCCTTGTGGGGGGAGGGTCCTACGAGCAGTACTTC. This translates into CASSLLVGGGSYEQYF.

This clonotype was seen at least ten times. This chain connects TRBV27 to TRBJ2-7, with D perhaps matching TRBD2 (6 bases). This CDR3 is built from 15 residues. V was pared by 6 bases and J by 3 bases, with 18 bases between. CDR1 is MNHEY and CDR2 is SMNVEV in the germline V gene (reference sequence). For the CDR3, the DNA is TGTGCCAGCAGCCGGGCCGGGGGTAGTAACTACGAGCAGTACTTC. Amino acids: CASSRAGGSNYEQYF.

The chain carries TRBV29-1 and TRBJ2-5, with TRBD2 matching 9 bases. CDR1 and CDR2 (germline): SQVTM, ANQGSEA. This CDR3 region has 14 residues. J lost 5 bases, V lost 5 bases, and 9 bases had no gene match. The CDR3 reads CSVFEAGGPETQYF. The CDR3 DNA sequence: TGCAGCGTTTTTGAGGCGGGAGGGCCTGAGACCCAGTACTTC.

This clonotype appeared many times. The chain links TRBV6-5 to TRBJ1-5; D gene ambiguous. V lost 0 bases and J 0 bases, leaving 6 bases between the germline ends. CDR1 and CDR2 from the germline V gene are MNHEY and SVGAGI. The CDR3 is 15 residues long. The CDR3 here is CASSYSGHSNQPQHF. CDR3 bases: TGTGCCAGCAGTTACTCGGGCCATAGCAATCAGCCCCAGCATTTT.

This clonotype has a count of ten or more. The CDR3: CASSPPRQGYGYTF. CDR3 coding DNA: TGTGCCAGCAGCCCTCCGAGACAGGGTTATGGCTACACCTTC. V is TRBV7-2 and J is TRBJ1-2, with TRBD1 matching over 7 bases. CDR1 is SGHTA and CDR2 is FQGNSA in the germline V gene. The CDR3 is made up of 14 amino acids. The V and J ends lost 5 bases and 5 bases, in that order; junction bases with no gene match: 8.

CDR3 sequence reads: CASSPGATGANQPQHF. The CDR3 DNA reads as TGTGCCAGCTCACCAGGGGCGACAGGGGCAAATCAGCCCCAGCATTTT. This chain links TRBV18 with TRBJ1-5; TRBD1 aligns across 8 bases. J lost 4 bases, V lost 2 bases, and 7 bases had no gene match. The CDR3 totals 16 residues. Germline V gene lookup returns CDR1 KGHSH and CDR2 LQKENI.

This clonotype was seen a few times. Here the CDR3 DNA reads TGTGCCAGCAGTTTGGGGCCACAACACGCAAAGGGGATCTGGGAGCAGTACTTC. Encoded protein: CASSLGPQHAKGIWEQYF. The chain employs TRBV28 and TRBJ2-7; a possible D gene is TRBD1 (5 bases). The germline gives CDR1 MDHEN, CDR2 SYDVKM. The CDR3 has 18 amino acids. V lost 3 bases to trimming and J lost 7 bases, with 28 bases between them.

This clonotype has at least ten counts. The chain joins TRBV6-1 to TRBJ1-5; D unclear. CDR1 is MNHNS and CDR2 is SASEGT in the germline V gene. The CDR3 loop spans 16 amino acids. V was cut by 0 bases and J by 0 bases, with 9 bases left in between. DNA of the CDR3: TGTGCCAGCAGTGAAGCGCGGGTATATAGCAATCAGCCCCAGCATTTT. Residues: CASSEARVYSNQPQHF.

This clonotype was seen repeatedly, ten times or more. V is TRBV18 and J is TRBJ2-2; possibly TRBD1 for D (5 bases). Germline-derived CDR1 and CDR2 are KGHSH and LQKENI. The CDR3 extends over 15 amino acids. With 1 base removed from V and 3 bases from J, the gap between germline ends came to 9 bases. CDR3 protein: CASSPQGSDTGELFF. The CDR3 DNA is TGTGCCAGCTCACCACAGGGGTCGGACACCGGGGAGCTGTTTTTT.

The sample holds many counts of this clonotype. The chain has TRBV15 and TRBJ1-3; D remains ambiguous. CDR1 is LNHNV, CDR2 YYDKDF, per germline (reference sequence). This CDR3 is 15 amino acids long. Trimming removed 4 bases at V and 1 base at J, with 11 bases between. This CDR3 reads CATSISYLSGNTIYF. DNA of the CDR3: TGTGCCACCAGCATCAGCTACCTTTCTGGAAACACCATATATTTT.

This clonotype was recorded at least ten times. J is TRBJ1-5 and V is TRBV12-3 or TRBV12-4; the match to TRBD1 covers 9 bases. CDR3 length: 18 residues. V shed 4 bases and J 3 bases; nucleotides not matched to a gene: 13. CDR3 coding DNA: TGTGCCAGCAGTTCTAGGACAGGGGCCCTATTATCCAATCAGCCCCAGCATTTT. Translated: CASSSRTGALLSNQPQHF.

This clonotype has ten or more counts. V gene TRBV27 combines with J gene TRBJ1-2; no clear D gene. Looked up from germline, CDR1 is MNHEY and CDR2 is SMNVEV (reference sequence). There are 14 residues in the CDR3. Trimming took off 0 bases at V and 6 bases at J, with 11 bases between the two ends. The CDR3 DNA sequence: TGTGCCAGCAGTTTATCGGGAGGGAGAAATGGCTACACCTTC. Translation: CASSLSGGRNGYTF.

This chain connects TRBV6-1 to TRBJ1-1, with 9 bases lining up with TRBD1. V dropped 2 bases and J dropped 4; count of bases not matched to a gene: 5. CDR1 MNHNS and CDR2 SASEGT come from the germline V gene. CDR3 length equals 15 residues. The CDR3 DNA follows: TGTGCCAGCAGTGAAAAGGTGACAGGGGGCACTGAAGCTTTCTTT. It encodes CASSEKVTGGTEAFF.